These 18 T cell receptor beta chains came from one sample sequenced in a study of regulatory T cells in long-lasting Graves disease. Time point reported: persistent/refractory GD, antithyroid drugs over 5 years with positive TRAb. From PBMCs, RNA was extracted and then used to make the TCR library. TCR beta libraries were built with iRepertoire HTBI primers and Arm-PCR of CDR3 regions. MiXCR, applied by TCRdb to the multiplex PCR reads, yields one record per CDR3 protein. This repertoire shows about 340,000 distinct CDR3 sequences, around a fifth found once; its top ten account for around 30%. Here the sequenced sample was peripheral blood mononuclear cells (PBMCs), taken when the disease was refractory, from a patient treated with antithyroid drugs. These receptor sequences come from a female donor with Graves disease.

This clonotype occurred many times. The chain employs TRBV15 and TRBJ2-2; D possibly uses TRBD1 or TRBD2 (6 bases each). The CDR3 runs to 16 residues. In germline, CDR1 is LNHNV, CDR2 YYDKDF (reference sequence). The ends were cut back, 5 bases at V and 2 bases at J, with 15 bases in the middle. The CDR3: CATSEGRGANTGELFF. Written as DNA, the CDR3 is TGTGCCACCAGCGAGGGTAGGGGGGCTAACACCGGGGAGCTGTTTTTT.

This chain uses TRBV6-5 with TRBJ1-6; 7 bases fit TRBD1. The CDR3 is 15 residues long. Germline CDR1 and CDR2: MNHEY and SVGAGI. V lost 1 base and J lost 5; bases outside the gene matches: 2. This chain's CDR3 is CASSYWGQNNSPLHF. CDR3 DNA sequence: TGTGCCAGCAGTTACTGGGGACAGAATAATTCACCCCTCCACTTT.

This clonotype came up a few times. This chain links TRBV5-1 with TRBJ2-2; D unresolved. Germline loops: CDR1 SGHRS, CDR2 YFSETQ. The CDR3 is 15 amino acids. V was cut by 1 base and J by 5 bases, with 12 bases left in between. In DNA, the CDR3 is TGCGCCAGCAGCTTGTTTAGGGAAGTTACCGGGGAGCTGTTTTTT. Encoded protein: CASSLFREVTGELFF.

This clonotype was observed a few times. The J gene is TRBJ2-7, the V gene TRBV18, with D uncertain. The CDR3 totals 16 residues. V was shortened by 6 bases and J by 1 base, with 19 bases between the two germline ends. Germline loops: CDR1 KGHSH, CDR2 LQKENI. The chain's CDR3 is CASSPRDKDPSYEQYF. CDR3 in DNA: TGTGCCAGCTCCCCTCGAGATAAGGACCCTTCCTACGAGCAGTACTTC.

In its sample, this clonotype was seen many times. This chain links TRBV24-1 with TRBJ1-1, with D possibly being TRBD1 (6 bases). Between the trimmed V and J ends, which lost 2 bases and 5 bases, there was a span of 11 bases. From germline, CDR1 is KGHDR and CDR2 SFDVKD. The CDR3 is made up of 14 amino acids. The CDR3 bases are TGTGCCACCAGTGATTCACAGGGTGTAACTGAAGCTTTCTTT. It codes for CATSDSQGVTEAFF.

This clonotype was found many times. The J gene is TRBJ2-2, the V gene TRBV12-3 or TRBV12-4; 14 bases line up with TRBD2. With V trimmed by 4 bases and J by 6 bases, 1 base remained unmatched. CDR3 length: 15 amino acids. The CDR3 DNA reads TGTGCCAGCAGTTCGACTAGCGGGGGGGCCGGGGAGCTGTTTTTT. Its protein is CASSSTSGGAGELFF.

This chain joins TRBV6-2 or TRBV6-3 and TRBJ1-3, with D uncertain. Germline V gives CDR1 MNHEY, CDR2 SVGEGT. CDR3 length: 15 amino acids. V lost 5 bases, J lost 0 bases, and 11 bases lay in between. CDR3 residues: CASSEYGRSGNTIYF. CDR3 coding DNA: TGTGCCAGCAGTGAATACGGCCGCTCTGGAAACACCATATATTTT.

The chain employs TRBV2 and TRBJ2-1; TRBD2 agrees at 16 bases. The V gene's germline CDR1 is SNHLY and CDR2 FYNNEI. CDR3 length: 17 amino acids. Trimming cost V 5 bases and J 7 bases; bases outside gene matches: 8. CDR3 nucleotides: TGTGCCAGCAGTAAATTGGGACTAGCGGGGGGGCGGAATGAGCAGTTCTTC. This translates into CASSKLGLAGGRNEQFF.

This clonotype was observed a handful of times. The CDR3 DNA sequence: TGTGCCAGTAGTATGGGGGCGACAGGCTCTGGAAACACCATATATTTT. Translation gives CASSMGATGSGNTIYF. The rearrangement uses TRBV19 and TRBJ1-3; possible D gene TRBD1, 6 bases. Germline V gene lookup returns CDR1 LNHDA and CDR2 SQIVND (reference sequence). The CDR3 runs to 16 residues. V was cut by 3 bases and J by 0 bases, with 12 bases left in between.

In this sample, this clonotype turned up many times. The chain uses TRBV27 and TRBJ1-5; TRBD1 aligns across 11 bases. The CDR3 loop spans 15 amino acids. Trimming cost V 6 bases and J 6 bases; bases outside gene matches: 7. CDR1 and CDR2 from the germline V gene are MNHEY and SMNVEV (reference sequence). DNA of the CDR3: TGTGCCAGCAGCCCCGGGACAGGGGGAAGTCAGCCCCAGCATTTT. Translation gives CASSPGTGGSQPQHF.

V gene TRBV28 combines with J gene TRBJ2-1; 9 positions agree with TRBD2. Per germline, CDR1 MDHEN and CDR2 SYDVKM. After removal of 7 bases from V and 0 bases from J, the junction contained 10 bases not matched to a gene. CDR3 length equals 17 residues. DNA of the CDR3: TGTGCCAGCACCGTCCCGGCGGGAGGGCCCTCCTACAATGAGCAGTTCTTC. Translated, it gives CASTVPAGGPSYNEQFF.

In this sample, this clonotype turned up many times. CDR3 DNA sequence: TGTGCCAGCAGCTTTCGGACCGGGGAGCTGTTTTTT. It codes for CASSFRTGELFF. This rearrangement joins TRBV7-9 to TRBJ2-2; no reliable D call. The V gene's germline CDR1 is SEHNR and CDR2 FQNEAQ (reference sequence). The CDR3 covers 12 residues. V was shortened by 3 bases and J by 5 bases, with 4 bases between the two germline ends.

This sequence joins TRBV7-9 and TRBJ2-2; the D is unclear. This CDR3 region has 17 residues. V shed 3 bases and J shed 2 bases, with 16 bases lying between them. CDR1 and CDR2 from the germline V gene are SEHNR and FQNEAQ (reference sequence). The CDR3, as DNA: TGTGCCAGCAGCTTCTCGGCAGGCCGAGGTAACACCGGGGAGCTGTTTTTT. This sequence encodes CASSFSAGRGNTGELFF.

This chain joins TRBV4-1 and TRBJ1-5; D is possibly TRBD1 (5 bases). The V gene's germline CDR1 is MGHRA and CDR2 YSYEKL. The CDR3 consists of 13 residues. Trimming pared 3 bases from V and 9 bases from J, leaving 12 bases between. The CDR3 here is CASSHRGEGPQHF. The DNA of the CDR3 is TGCGCCAGCAGCCATCGGGGGGAGGGGCCCCAGCATTTT.

In this sample, this clonotype turned up once. The chain joins TRBV20-1 to TRBJ2-1; 8 nucleotides align to TRBD2. The CDR3 is made up of 16 amino acids. Germline values: CDR1 DFQATT, CDR2 SNEGSKA (reference sequence). The J segment lost 6 bases and the V segment lost 0 bases, leaving 10 bases of the junction unmatched. The CDR3: CSARDFRSGSGNEQFF. The CDR3 bases are TGCAGTGCTAGAGATTTTAGGAGCGGGAGTGGCAATGAGCAGTTCTTC.

This clonotype was found many times. This chain links TRBV27 with TRBJ1-1, with 8 bases identical to TRBD1. Germline V gene lookup returns CDR1 MNHEY and CDR2 SMNVEV (reference sequence). This CDR3 contains 14 residues. After removal of 8 bases from V and 1 base from J, the junction contained 6 bases not matched to a gene. CDR3 bases: TGTGCCAGCGCCCGACAGGGGCCGAACACTGAAGCTTTCTTT. This sequence encodes CASARQGPNTEAFF.

This clonotype was seen ten or more times. This chain uses TRBV7-2 with TRBJ1-4, with 7 bases matching TRBD1. Germline assignment: CDR1 SGHTA and CDR2 FQGNSA. The V and J ends lost 1 base and 6 bases, in that order; junction bases with no gene match: 8. There are 16 residues in the CDR3. This CDR3 is CASSLEGGGLYEKLFF. CDR3 nucleotide sequence: TGTGCCAGCAGCTTAGAAGGAGGGGGCCTATATGAAAAACTGTTTTTT.

This clonotype was picked up many times. V is TRBV12-3 or TRBV12-4 and J is TRBJ1-3; TRBD1 might be the D (6 bases). CDR3 length: 15 residues. Trimming shortened V by 6 bases and J by 0 bases, and 12 bases separated the two germline ends. The CDR3 DNA reads as TGTGCCAGCAGCCATACAGGGCTCTCTGGAAACACCATATATTTT. This sequence encodes CASSHTGLSGNTIYF.